Listed here are 3 T cell receptor beta chains from one sample, sequenced in a study of blood T cells in healthy people across ages. The second PCR ran about 6 to 11 cycles with a sample-barcoded 5' primer and J-beta primers. TCRdb redid the calling of the 5' RACE reads with MiXCR, one entry per CDR3 protein. In the table there are about 670,000 distinct CDR3 sequences, 52% of which are singletons. The sequenced material came from blood. These receptors were collected from an elderly woman in good health.

This clonotype was seen a few times. The V gene is TRBV7-8, the J gene TRBJ2-3; D possibly corresponds to TRBD1 (5 bases). In germline, CDR1 is SGHVS, CDR2 FQNEAQ. V was cut by 4 bases and J by 3 bases, with 11 bases left in between. The CDR3 extends over 14 amino acids. Written as DNA, the CDR3 is TGTGCCAGCAGCTCCGTCGACAGTACAGATACGCAGTATTTT. Amino acid sequence: CASSSVDSTDTQYF. The whole variable domain, remainder taken from reference TRBV7-8 and TRBJ2-3, is GAGVSQSPRYKVAKRGQDVALRCDPISGHVSLFWYQQALGQGPEFLTYFQNEAQLDKSGLPSDRFFAERPEGSVSTLKIQRTQQEDSAVYLCASSSVDSTDTQYFGPGTRLTVL.

The chain recombines TRBV29-1 with TRBJ1-5, with D possibly being TRBD1 (5 bases). The germline V gene encodes CDR1 SQVTM and CDR2 ANQGSEA. Between the trimmed V and J ends, which lost 6 bases and 7 bases, there was a span of 19 bases. This CDR3 spans 14 amino acids. CDR3 residues: CSVDRGPNGQPQHF. In nucleotides, the CDR3 is TGCAGCGTAGACCGGGGCCCTAATGGGCAGCCCCAGCATTTT.

A word on this clonotype: A much larger clone lies one base from this, so it may be a read error. The chain is built from TRBV5-5 and TRBJ2-5; D is unclear. Germline lookup yields CDR1 SGHKS and CDR2 YYEKEE (reference sequence). CDR3 size: 14 residues. DNA for the CDR3: TGTGCCGGCAGCTTTAGGCAGGACCAAGAGACCCAGTACTTC. This encodes CAGSFRQDQETQYF.